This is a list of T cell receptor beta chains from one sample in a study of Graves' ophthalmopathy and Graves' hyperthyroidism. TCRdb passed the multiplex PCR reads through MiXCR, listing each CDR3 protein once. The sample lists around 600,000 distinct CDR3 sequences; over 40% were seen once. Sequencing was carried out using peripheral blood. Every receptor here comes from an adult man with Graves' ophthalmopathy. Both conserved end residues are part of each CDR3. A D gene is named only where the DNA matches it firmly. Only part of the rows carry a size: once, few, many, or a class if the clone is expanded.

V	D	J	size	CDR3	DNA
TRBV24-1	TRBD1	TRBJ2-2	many	CATSESGGITGELFF	TGTGCCACCAGTGAATCAGGGGGCATTACCGGGGAGCTGTTTTTT
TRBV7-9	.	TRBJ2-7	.	CASIQAGGLYEQYF	TGTGCCAGCATCCAGGCTGGGGGTCTCTACGAGCAGTACTTC
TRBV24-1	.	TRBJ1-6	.	CATSDLRERRSPLHF	TGTGCCACCAGTGATTTGCGGGAGAGGCGCTCACCCCTCCACTTT
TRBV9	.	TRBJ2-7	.	CASSERQGLGGYEQYF	TGTGCCAGCAGCGAGAGACAGGGACTAGGGGGCTACGAGCAGTACTTC
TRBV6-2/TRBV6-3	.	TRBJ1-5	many	CASRYTSNQPQHF	TGTGCCAGCAGGTACACAAGCAATCAGCCCCAGCATTTT
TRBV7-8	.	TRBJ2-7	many	CASSPRAGNEQYF	TGTGCCAGCAGCCCTAGGGCGGGCAACGAGCAGTACTTC
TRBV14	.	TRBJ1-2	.	CASSEAGNVYGYTF	TGTGCCAGCAGCGAAGCGGGGAACGTCTATGGCTACACCTTC
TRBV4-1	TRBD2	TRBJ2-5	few	CASSQLPGLAGLETQYF	TGCGCCAGCAGCCAGCTGCCGGGACTAGCGGGGCTAGAGACCCAGTACTTC
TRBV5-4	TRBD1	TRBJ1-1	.	CASTVQGGNTEAFF	TGTGCCAGCACCGTACAGGGGGGGAACACTGAAGCTTTCTTT
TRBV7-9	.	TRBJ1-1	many	CASRYTGNTEAFF	TGTGCCAGCAGATATACGGGCAACACTGAAGCTTTCTTT
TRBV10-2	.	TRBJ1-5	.	CATSDKGPGNQPQHF	TGCGCCACCAGTGATAAGGGACCCGGAAATCAGCCCCAGCATTTT
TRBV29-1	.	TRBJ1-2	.	CSVVPLRSYTF	TGCAGCGTTGTTCCACTGCGTTCCTACACCTTC
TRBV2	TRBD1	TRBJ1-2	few	CASSAGQSSYGYTF	TGTGCCAGCAGCGCGGGACAGAGCTCCTATGGCTACACCTTC
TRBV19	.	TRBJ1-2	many	CASSNRFGYTF	TGTGCCAGTAGTAACAGATTTGGCTACACCTTC
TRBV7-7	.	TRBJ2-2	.	CASSLGGVLPGELFF	TGTGCCAGCAGCTTAGGCGGGGTCCTCCCCGGGGAGCTGTTTTTT
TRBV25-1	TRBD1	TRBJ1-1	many	CASSEWDGQDTEAFF	TGTGCCAGCAGTGAATGGGACGGACAGGACACTGAAGCTTTCTTT
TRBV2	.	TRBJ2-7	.	CASSPATPEKKRQYF	TGTGCCAGCAGTCCTGCCACCCCCGAAAAGAAGAGGCAGTACTTC